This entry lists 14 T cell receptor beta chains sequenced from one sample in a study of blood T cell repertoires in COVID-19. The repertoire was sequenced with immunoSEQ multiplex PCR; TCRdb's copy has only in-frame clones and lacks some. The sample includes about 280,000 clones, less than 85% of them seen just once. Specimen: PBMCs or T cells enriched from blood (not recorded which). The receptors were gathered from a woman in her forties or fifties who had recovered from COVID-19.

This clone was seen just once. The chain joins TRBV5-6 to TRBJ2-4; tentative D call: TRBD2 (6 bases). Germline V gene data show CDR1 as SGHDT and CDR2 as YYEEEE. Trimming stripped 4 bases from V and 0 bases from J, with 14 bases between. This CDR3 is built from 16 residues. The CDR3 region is CASSLGVAVAKNIQYF. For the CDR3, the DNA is TGTGCCAGCAGCCTGGGGGTAGCGGTAGCCAAAAACATTCAGTACTTC.

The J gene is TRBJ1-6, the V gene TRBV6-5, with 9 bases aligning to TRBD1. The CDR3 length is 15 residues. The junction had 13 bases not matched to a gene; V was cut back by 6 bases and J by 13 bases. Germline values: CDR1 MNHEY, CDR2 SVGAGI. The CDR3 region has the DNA TGTGCCAGCAGCCGGGACAGGGATCTACACGCGCCCCTCCACTTT. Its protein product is CASSRDRDLHAPLHF.

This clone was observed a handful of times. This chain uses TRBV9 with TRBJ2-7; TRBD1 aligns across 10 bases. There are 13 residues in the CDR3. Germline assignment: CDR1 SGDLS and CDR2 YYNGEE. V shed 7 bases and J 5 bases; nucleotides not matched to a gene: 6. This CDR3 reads CASSRDRGNEQYF. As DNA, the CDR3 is TGTGCCAGCTCCCGGGACAGGGGAAACGAGCAGTACTTC. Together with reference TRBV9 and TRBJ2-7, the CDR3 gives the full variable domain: DSGVTQTPKHLITATGQRVTLRCSPRSGDLSVYWYQQSLDQGLQFLIQYYNGEERAKGNILERFSAQQFPDLHSELNLSSLELGDSALYFCASSRDRGNEQYFGPGTRLTVT.

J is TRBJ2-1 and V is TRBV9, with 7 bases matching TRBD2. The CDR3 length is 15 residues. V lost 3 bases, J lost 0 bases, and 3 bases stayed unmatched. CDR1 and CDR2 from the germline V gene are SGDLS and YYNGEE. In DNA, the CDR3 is TGTGCCAGCAGCGCGAGCGGGGACTCCTACAATGAGCAGTTCTTC. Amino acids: CASSASGDSYNEQFF.

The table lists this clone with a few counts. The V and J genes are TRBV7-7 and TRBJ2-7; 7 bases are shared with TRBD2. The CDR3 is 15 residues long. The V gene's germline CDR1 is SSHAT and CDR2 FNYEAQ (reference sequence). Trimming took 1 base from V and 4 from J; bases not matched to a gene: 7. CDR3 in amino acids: CASSLGVGGRYEQYF. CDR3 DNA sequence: TGTGCCAGCAGCTTAGGAGTGGGAGGGCGGTACGAGCAGTACTTC.

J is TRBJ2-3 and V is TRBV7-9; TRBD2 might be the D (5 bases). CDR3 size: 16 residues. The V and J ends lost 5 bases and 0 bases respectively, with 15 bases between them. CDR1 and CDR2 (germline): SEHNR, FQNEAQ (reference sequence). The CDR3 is CASSRSGISSTDTQYF. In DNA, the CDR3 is TGTGCCAGCAGCCGCTCGGGGATATCGAGCACAGATACGCAGTATTTT.

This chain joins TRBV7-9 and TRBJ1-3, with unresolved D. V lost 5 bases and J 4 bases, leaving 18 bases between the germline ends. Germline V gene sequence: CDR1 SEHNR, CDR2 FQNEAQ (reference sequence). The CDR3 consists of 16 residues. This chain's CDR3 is CASSAEGPGVGNTIYF. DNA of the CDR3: TGTGCCAGCAGCGCAGAGGGCCCCGGAGTGGGAAACACCATATATTTT.

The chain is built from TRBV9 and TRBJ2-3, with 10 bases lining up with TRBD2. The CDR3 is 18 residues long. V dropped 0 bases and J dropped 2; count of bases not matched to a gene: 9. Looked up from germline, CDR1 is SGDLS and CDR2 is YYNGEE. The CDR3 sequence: CASSVGIGAGGLTDTQYF. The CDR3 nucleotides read TGTGCCAGCAGCGTAGGAATCGGAGCGGGGGGGCTCACAGATACGCAGTATTTT.

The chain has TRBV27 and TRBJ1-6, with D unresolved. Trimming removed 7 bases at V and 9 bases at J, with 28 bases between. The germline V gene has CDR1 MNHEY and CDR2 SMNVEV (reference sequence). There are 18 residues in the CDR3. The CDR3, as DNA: TGTGCCAGCACCGAACGGTTCAGACTATCCGCCCCCTCTTCACCCCTCCACTTT. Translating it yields CASTERFRLSAPSSPLHF.

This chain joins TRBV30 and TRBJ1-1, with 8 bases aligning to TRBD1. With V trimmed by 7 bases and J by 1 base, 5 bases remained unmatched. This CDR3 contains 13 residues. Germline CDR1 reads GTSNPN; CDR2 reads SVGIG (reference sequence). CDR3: CAFDRGENTEAFF. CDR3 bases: TGTGCCTTTGACAGGGGAGAGAACACTGAAGCTTTCTTT.

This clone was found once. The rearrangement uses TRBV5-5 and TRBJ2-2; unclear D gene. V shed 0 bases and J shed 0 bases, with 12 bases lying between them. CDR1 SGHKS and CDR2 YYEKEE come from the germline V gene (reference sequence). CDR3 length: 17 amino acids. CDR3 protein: CASSLAATFANTGELFF. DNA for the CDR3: TGTGCCAGCAGCTTGGCCGCGACATTTGCGAACACCGGGGAGCTGTTTTTT.

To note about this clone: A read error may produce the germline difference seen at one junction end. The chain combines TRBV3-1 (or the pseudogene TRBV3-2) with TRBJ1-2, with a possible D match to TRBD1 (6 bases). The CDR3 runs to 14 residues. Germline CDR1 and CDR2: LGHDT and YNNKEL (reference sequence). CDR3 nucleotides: TGTGCCAGCAGCCAAGGGGACGACAGGCTGTCTACTTTCTTC. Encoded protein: CASSQGDDRLSTFF.

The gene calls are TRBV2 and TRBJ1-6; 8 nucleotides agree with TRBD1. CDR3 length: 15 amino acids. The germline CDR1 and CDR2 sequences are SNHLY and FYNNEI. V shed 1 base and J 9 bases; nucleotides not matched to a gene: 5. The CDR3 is CASSEGRTGSSPLHF. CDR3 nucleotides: TGTGCCAGCAGTGAAGGACGGACAGGGTCTTCACCCCTCCACTTT.

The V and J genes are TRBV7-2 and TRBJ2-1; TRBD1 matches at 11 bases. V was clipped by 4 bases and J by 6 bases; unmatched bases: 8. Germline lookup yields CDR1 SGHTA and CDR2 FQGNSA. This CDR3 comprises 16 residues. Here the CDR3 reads CASSSDRDRGGNEQFF. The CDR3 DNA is TGTGCCAGCAGCTCAGACCGGGACAGGGGGGGCAATGAGCAGTTCTTC.